This T cell receptor (beta chain) is from a study of blood T cells in healthy people across ages. This CDR3 has 16 residues. In germline, CDR1 is LNHDA, CDR2 SQIVND (reference sequence). Trimming took 2 bases from V and 6 from J; bases not matched to a gene: 5. This clonotype was detected only a few times. It was with a sample-barcoded 5' primer and a J-beta primer mix that a second PCR of roughly 6 to 12 cycles was run. TCRdb reanalysed the 5' RACE reads using MiXCR and keeps one entry per CDR3 protein. Of roughly 1.7 million distinct CDR3 sequences in the sample, roughly 30% were seen once. Source material: blood. The chain couples TRBV19 to TRBJ1-5, with 12 bases aligning to TRBD1. This receptor was taken from a woman aged 25 to 45 in good health. This CDR3 is CASSILGQGAGQPQHF. Written as DNA, the CDR3 is TGTGCCAGTAGTATATTGGGACAGGGGGCTGGTCAGCCCCAGCATTTT.